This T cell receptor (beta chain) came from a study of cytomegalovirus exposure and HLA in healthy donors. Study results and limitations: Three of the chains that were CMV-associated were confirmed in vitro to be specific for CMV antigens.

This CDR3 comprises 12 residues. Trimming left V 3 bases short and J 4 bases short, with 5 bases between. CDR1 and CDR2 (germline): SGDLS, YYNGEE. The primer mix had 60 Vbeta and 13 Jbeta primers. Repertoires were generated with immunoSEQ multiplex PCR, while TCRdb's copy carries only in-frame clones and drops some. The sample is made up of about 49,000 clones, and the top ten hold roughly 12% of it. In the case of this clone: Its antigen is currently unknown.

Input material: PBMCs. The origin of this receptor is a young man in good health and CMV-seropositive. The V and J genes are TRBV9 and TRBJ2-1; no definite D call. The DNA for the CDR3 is TGTGCCAGCAGCGCCAATTACAATGAGCAGTTCTTC. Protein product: CASSANYNEQFF.